This TCR beta chain was obtained from a study of OX40 agonist ivuxolimab in advanced cancers. With regard to the full study: Ivuxolimab, which targeted the costimulatory receptor OX40 (CD134), was an agonistic, fully human IgG2 monoclonal antibody. Of the roughly 54 patients in dose escalation, 19 had hepatocellular carcinoma, about 15 had melanoma, 9 had renal cell carcinoma and 9 had head and neck cancer. Partial responses occurred in three dose-escalation patients, of whom one had hepatocellular carcinoma and two had cutaneous melanoma. The paper reports the monotherapy dose-escalation portion (N = 52 patients) of the phase I ivuxolimab trial. Intravenous ivuxolimab was administered to patients every 2 weeks at six dose levels: 0.01, 0.1, 0.3, 1.5, 3 and 10 mg/kg. Peripheral TCRbeta sequencing aimed to test whether ivuxolimab altered TCR sequence diversity and caused clonal T-cell expansion. A male proportion of nearly 85% and a mean age of 60 years, ranging from about 23 to 90, were recorded for the dose-escalation cohort. Prior anti-PD-1, anti-PD-L1 or anti-CTLA-4 therapy was permitted, and checkpoint inhibitors had been received by around 39% of dose-escalation patients. Study-wide conclusions, independent of this receptor: In the 0.1-3.0 mg/kg groups, partial responders were among the patients with the lowest normalized peripheral clonal expansion, particularly in CD8+ T cells. Low levels of normalized T-cell clonal expansion were also seen in some patients who did not respond. Which antigens the clonally expanded peripheral T cells were specific for was not determined. After ivuxolimab, expanded clones were on average more numerous among CD8+ T cells than among CD4+ T cells. At doses from 0.1 to 3.0 mg/kg, clonal expansion was seen in both CD4+ and CD8+ blood T cells between baseline and week 6.

Notes on this clone: There is no known antigen for this receptor. Base quality data are lacking; no much larger clone is found one base away.

The trial excluded patients who had a history of autoimmune disease or were on systemic immunosuppression. Peripheral blood for TCR sequencing was drawn from every dose cohort at baseline, at cycle 4 day 1 and at cycle 7 day 1. The samples were drawn from a first-in-human, open-label, multicenter phase I dose-escalation trial of ivuxolimab. Adults with locally advanced or metastatic head and neck squamous cell, hepatocellular, melanoma or renal cell carcinoma were enrolled in the trial. Before TCR sequencing, CD4+ and CD8+ T cells were separately sorted from peripheral blood. Trimming removed 0 bases from V and 7 bases from J; the gene matches leave 11 bases unexplained. Reading from cysteine to phenylalanine, the CDR3 counts 16 amino acids. Left in the record is the CDR3 DNA by itself, 48 bases read in frame from the first base. The germline V gene sets CDR1 to KGHSH and CDR2 to LQKENI. To sequence the TCRbeta CDR3 region, genomic DNA was isolated from the sorted cells. The immunoSEQ Assay was used for sequencing of TCRbeta CDR3 regions. Imported from immuneACCESS, the table was reduced by TCRdb to in-frame sequences with V and J called. These copies leave out some clones; in studies compared against another copy, an unresolved V gene accounts for under half, and the cause of the remainder is not known. For this sample the table gives tens of thousands of clones, of which 65% to 85% were detected only once. The ten top clones hold more than 25% of the sample.

The sample was CD4+ or CD8+ T cells sorted from blood, taken in a trial of the OX40 agonist ivuxolimab. The chain is assembled from TRBV18 and TRBJ2-7; the junction holds 8 bases that match TRBD2. This sequence was found in an adult with an advanced solid tumor such as melanoma, head and neck, liver or kidney cancer. The base sequence is TGTGCCAGCTCACCACCCGGGCTAGCGGGCCCTTGGGAGCAGTACTTC. Its product reads: CASSPPGLAGPWEQYF.